These 25 T cell receptor beta chains were sequenced from one sample in a study of blood T cell repertoires in COVID-19. Profiling relied on immunoSEQ multiplex PCR, and the TCRdb table lists in-frame clones only, not all of them. The sample records 9,500 to 12,000 clones, 75% to 90% being singletons. Sequencing was performed on peripheral blood. Receptors originate from a man aged 70 or older with active COVID-19.

This rearrangement joins TRBV11-2 to TRBJ2-1; the match to TRBD1 covers 7 bases. V lost 3 bases, J lost 4 bases, and 9 bases stayed unmatched. The germline V gene has CDR1 SGHAT and CDR2 FQNNGV. The CDR3 contains 16 residues. CDR3 nucleotide sequence: TGTGCCAGCAGCTTTAGGGAAGGGGGCGCTTACAATGAGCAGTTCTTC. Translation gives CASSFREGGAYNEQFF.

The chain uses TRBV28 and TRBJ1-1; 9 bases align to TRBD1. Germline trimming cut 5 bases from V and 0 bases from J; bases unmatched to any gene: 7. The CDR3 consists of 16 residues. Germline CDR1 is MDHEN and CDR2 is SYDVKM. The CDR3 loop is CASSPAGQGLNTEAFF. CDR3 bases: TGTGCCAGCAGTCCCGCGGGACAGGGATTGAACACTGAAGCTTTCTTT.

This rearrangement joins TRBV5-1 to TRBJ2-3; the match to TRBD2 covers 11 bases. This CDR3 has 16 amino acids. The germline V gene encodes CDR1 SGHRS and CDR2 YFSETQ. V shed 0 bases, J shed 4 bases, and the junction held 4 bases outside the gene matches. CDR3 loop: CASSLVLAGGSDTQYF. In DNA, the CDR3 is TGCGCCAGCAGCTTGGTTCTAGCGGGGGGATCAGATACGCAGTATTTT.

The chain carries TRBV14 and TRBJ1-5; D is perhaps TRBD1 (6 bases). CDR1 and CDR2 (germline): SGHDN, FVKESK. Trimming took 0 bases from V and 2 from J, leaving 14 bases between them. CDR3 length equals 17 residues. CDR3 sequence (DNA): TGTGCCAGCAGCCAAGAATCTGGGGGCGAGCGCAATCAGCCCCAGCATTTT. This sequence encodes CASSQESGGERNQPQHF.

CDR3 DNA: TGTGCCACCAGATCAGGGGGCGGCAATCAGCCCCAGCATTTT. Translation: CATRSGGGNQPQHF. The chain joins TRBV24-1 to TRBJ1-5, with 8 bases fitting TRBD1. J was trimmed by 2 bases and V by 7 bases; bases with no gene match: 3. Per the germline V gene, CDR1 is KGHDR and CDR2 is SFDVKD. The CDR3 extends over 14 amino acids.

This clone has more than one count but fewer than ten. V and J are TRBV12-3 or TRBV12-4 and TRBJ1-5; weak D call: TRBD1 (6 bases). CDR3 length: 12 residues. V was shortened by 5 bases and J by 5 bases, with 7 bases between the two germline ends. CDR3 residues: CASSRQDQPQHF. DNA for the CDR3: TGTGCCAGCAGTCGACAGGATCAGCCCCAGCATTTT.

J is TRBJ1-2 and V is TRBV18; tentative D call: TRBD1 (6 bases). The CDR3 consists of 16 residues. With 1 base removed from V and 3 bases from J, the gap between germline ends came to 15 bases. Per the germline V gene, CDR1 is KGHSH and CDR2 is LQKENI. The CDR3 here is CASSPRLAGVDYGYTF. CDR3 DNA: TGTGCCAGCTCACCACGATTAGCAGGGGTCGACTATGGCTACACCTTC.

This chain joins TRBV7-2 and TRBJ1-6; 7 nucleotides align to TRBD1. V gave up 0 bases and J gave up 0 bases; unmatched junction bases: 8. Germline V gives CDR1 SGHTA, CDR2 FQGNSA. This CDR3 has 19 residues. The CDR3 coding sequence is TGTGCCAGCAGCTTAGCCCGACCGGGACAGAGCTCCTATAATTCACCCCTCCACTTT. Residues: CASSLARPGQSSYNSPLHF.

The rearrangement uses TRBV4-1 and TRBJ2-5, with D unresolved. The CDR3 runs to 14 residues. Germline V gives CDR1 MGHRA, CDR2 YSYEKL. Deletions cut 1 base from V and 4 bases from J, with 10 bases between. CDR3 bases: TGCGCCAGCAGCCAAGTTCTACTTATAGAGACCCAGTACTTC. Its translation is CASSQVLLIETQYF.

The chain recombines TRBV6-1 with TRBJ2-5, with 15 nucleotides matching TRBD2. CDR3 length equals 16 residues. J gave up 5 bases and V 4 bases, and 5 bases lay outside the gene matches. CDR1 and CDR2 from the germline V gene are MNHNS and SASEGT. The CDR3 region is CASSGGLAGGRETQYF. The CDR3 coding sequence is TGTGCCAGCAGTGGAGGACTAGCGGGGGGGCGGGAGACCCAGTACTTC.

This clone was seen a handful of times. This chain joins TRBV5-1 and TRBJ2-7; 7 positions agree with TRBD2. The J segment lost 4 bases and the V segment lost 0 bases, leaving 10 bases of the junction unmatched. Germline CDR1 reads SGHRS; CDR2 reads YFSETQ. The CDR3 runs to 16 residues. CDR3 DNA: TGCGCCAGCAGCTTGGCCGAGGGGACTATTCTTTACGAGCAGTACTTC. It specifies CASSLAEGTILYEQYF.

This clone was counted between two and nine times. The gene calls are TRBV12-3 or TRBV12-4 and TRBJ1-2; TRBD1 is a possible D gene (5 bases). V was cut by 2 bases and J by 8 bases, with 12 bases left in between. The CDR3 is made up of 13 amino acids. CDR3 in DNA: TGTGCCAGCAGTTTAAGGGCCGGGGGAGGCTACACCTTC. It encodes CASSLRAGGGYTF.

This chain joins TRBV6-6 and TRBJ2-5; 7 bases are shared with TRBD2. Losses at the gene ends were 4 bases for V and 3 bases for J; bases not matched to a gene: 5. From germline, CDR1 is MNHNY and CDR2 SVGAGI (reference sequence). The CDR3 loop spans 14 amino acids. The CDR3 loop is CASSWQRGKETQYF. The DNA for the CDR3 is TGTGCCAGCAGTTGGCAGCGGGGTAAAGAGACCCAGTACTTC.

This rearrangement joins TRBV27 to TRBJ2-7, with 7 bases matching TRBD1. Germline CDR1 and CDR2: MNHEY and SMNVEV (reference sequence). The junction had 2 bases not matched to a gene; V was cut back by 3 bases and J by 6 bases. CDR3 length: 12 residues. CDR3 region: CASSFPGGEQYF. CDR3 DNA: TGTGCCAGCAGTTTTCCAGGGGGCGAGCAGTACTTC.

The V and J genes are TRBV2 and TRBJ2-7; a weak D match, TRBD1 (6 bases). Germline-derived CDR1 and CDR2 are SNHLY and FYNNEI. V gave up 5 bases and J gave up 6 bases, with 17 bases separating them. The CDR3 runs to 14 residues. The CDR3 spells CASSPFLQGPEQYF. The CDR3 nucleotides are TGTGCCAGCAGTCCTTTTCTACAGGGCCCCGAGCAGTACTTC. The full variable domain, completed using reference TRBV2 and TRBJ2-7, is EPEVTQTPSHQVTQMGQEVILRCVPISNHLYFYWYRQILGQKVEFLVSFYNNEISEKSEIFDDQFSVERPDGSNFTLKIRSTKLEDSAMYFCASSPFLQGPEQYFGPGTRLTVT.

A single count supports this clone. Other DNA sequences from this sample encode an identical CDR3 as well. CDR3 sequence (DNA): TGTGCCACCAGCAGAGACAGGGGAAACATTCAGTACTTC. Amino acid sequence: CATSRDRGNIQYF. The V gene is TRBV15, the J gene TRBJ2-4; weak D call: TRBD1 (6 bases). Trimming shortened V by 0 bases and J by 6 bases, and 6 bases separated the two germline ends. The CDR3 loop spans 13 amino acids. Germline CDR1 reads LNHNV; CDR2 reads YYDKDF (reference sequence).

This rearrangement joins TRBV5-1 to TRBJ1-2, with a possible D match to TRBD1 (6 bases). Per the germline V gene, CDR1 is SGHRS and CDR2 is YFSETQ. CDR3 size: 13 residues. Trimming stripped 4 bases from V and 5 bases from J, with 12 bases between. The CDR3 DNA reads TGCGCCAGCAGCACGACAGGTGATTATGGCTACACCTTC. Its translation: CASSTTGDYGYTF.

This chain joins TRBV9 and TRBJ1-2; D perhaps matches TRBD1 (5 bases). Deletions cut 2 bases from V and 0 bases from J, with 8 bases between. Germline V lookup: CDR1 SGDLS, CDR2 YYNGEE. This CDR3 region has 14 residues. The CDR3 bases are TGTGCCAGCAGCGTCGCGACAGCTAACTATGGCTACACCTTC. Translation gives CASSVATANYGYTF.

This clone was counted once. V usage is TRBV7-2 and J usage is TRBJ2-1; weak D call: TRBD1 (6 bases). Per germline, CDR1 SGHTA and CDR2 FQGNSA. V was pared by 6 bases and J by 15 bases, with 18 bases between. This CDR3 contains 12 residues. DNA of the CDR3: TGTGCCAGCAGGTCAGGTTTACAGGGCGGGTTCTTC. Its translation: CASRSGLQGGFF. Full variable domain (outside the CDR3, taken from reference TRBV7-2 and TRBJ2-1): GAGVSQSPSNKVTEKGKDVELRCDPISGHTALYWYRQSLGQGLEFLIYFQGNSAPDKSGLPSDRFSAERTGGSVSTLTIQRTQQEDSAVYLCASRSGLQGGFFGPGTRLTVL.

The V gene is TRBV3-1 (or the pseudogene TRBV3-2), the J gene TRBJ1-2; a weak D match, TRBD1 (6 bases). In germline, CDR1 is LGHDT, CDR2 YNNKEL (reference sequence). The CDR3 loop spans 15 amino acids. Between the trimmed V and J ends, which lost 1 base and 3 bases, there was a span of 12 bases. The CDR3 DNA reads TGTGCCAGCAGCCAAGCTCCCGCAGGGGACTATGGCTACACCTTC. This translates into CASSQAPAGDYGYTF.

The V and J genes are TRBV2 and TRBJ2-2; D gene ambiguous. Per germline, CDR1 SNHLY and CDR2 FYNNEI. Trimming shortened V by 9 bases and J by 2 bases, and 16 bases separated the two germline ends. The CDR3 is 15 amino acids. CDR3 loop: CASCPWQSNTGELFF. DNA for the CDR3: TGTGCCAGTTGTCCCTGGCAGTCAAACACCGGGGAGCTGTTTTTT.

This chain joins TRBV6-2 or TRBV6-3 and TRBJ2-5, with D maybe TRBD2 (7 bases). In germline, CDR1 is MNHEY, CDR2 SVGEGT. Trimming took 5 bases from V and 4 from J, leaving 11 bases between them. The CDR3 is made up of 13 amino acids. The CDR3 DNA is TGTGCCAGCAGTGGGGGGGGGCGAGAGACCCAGTACTTC. The encoded protein is CASSGGGRETQYF.

The V gene is TRBV30, the J gene TRBJ1-6; D ambiguous. This CDR3 region has 12 residues. The germline V gene has CDR1 GTSNPN and CDR2 SVGIG (reference sequence). Trimming removed 1 base at V and 7 bases at J, with 5 bases between. CDR3 sequence (DNA): TGTGCCTGGAGTGCGGTGAATTCACCCCTCCACTTT. Protein sequence: CAWSAVNSPLHF.

Only one count was recorded for this clone. J is TRBJ2-2 and V is TRBV5-8, with 7 nucleotides matching TRBD2. This CDR3 is 15 amino acids long. V lost 1 base, J lost 4 bases, and 4 bases stayed unmatched. CDR1 is SGHTS and CDR2 is YDEGEE in the germline V gene. The CDR3 is CASSLTGLPTGELFF. The CDR3, as DNA: TGTGCCAGCAGCTTGACGGGACTACCCACCGGGGAGCTGTTTTTT. Combining the CDR3 with reference TRBV5-8 and TRBJ2-2 gives the whole variable domain EAGVTQSPTHLIKTRGQQATLRCSPISGHTSVYWYQQALGLGLQFLLWYDEGEERNRGNFPPRFSGRQFPNYSSELNVNALELEDSALYLCASSLTGLPTGELFFGEGSRLTVL.

The genes are TRBV5-4 and TRBJ1-2; possibly TRBD1 for D (5 bases). This CDR3 region has 14 residues. From germline, CDR1 is SGHNT and CDR2 YYREEE (reference sequence). V was clipped by 4 bases and J by 4 bases, with 14 bases between them. CDR3 protein: CASSPEQGRYGYTF. The CDR3 DNA reads as TGTGCCAGCAGCCCGGAGCAGGGCCGCTATGGCTACACCTTC.